What follows is one T cell receptor (beta chain) and its context. In this sample, this clonotype turned up a few times. No antigen is known for it. There are no base qualities to consult, and no much larger clone falls within one base. The data stem from a study of tumor-infiltrating lymphocytes in oesophageal squamous cell carcinoma (dated by TCRdb to 2016 to 2017). Preparation of the library involved PCR. Instrument on record: Illumina HiSeq 2000. TCRdb trimmed the raw reads at Q25, called clones with MiXCR and kept productive beta chains. Each CDR3 protein appears once, grouped with its most common genes and DNA. The sample records over 20,000 distinct CDR3 sequences, about 35% of which are singletons. The leading ten clones occupy about 18% of the sample. CDR1 and CDR2 were assigned from the germline V gene as SQVTM and ANQGSEA. V and J are truncated by 4 bases and 3 bases respectively, leaving an intervening sequence of 12 bases. The CDR3 goes from the cysteine to the phenylalanine over 13 residues. Of all the DNA, just the CDR3 is kept, 39 bases in frame from base 1.

The sequencing input was esophageal tumor tissue. The rearranged segments are TRBV29-1 and TRBJ1-1; TRBD1 is possibly the D segment (5 matching bases). The origin of this receptor is a female donor with esophageal squamous cell carcinoma. CDR3 region: CSVVPGWDTEAFF. The DNA is TGCAGCGTTGTTCCAGGGTGGGACACTGAAGCTTTCTTT.